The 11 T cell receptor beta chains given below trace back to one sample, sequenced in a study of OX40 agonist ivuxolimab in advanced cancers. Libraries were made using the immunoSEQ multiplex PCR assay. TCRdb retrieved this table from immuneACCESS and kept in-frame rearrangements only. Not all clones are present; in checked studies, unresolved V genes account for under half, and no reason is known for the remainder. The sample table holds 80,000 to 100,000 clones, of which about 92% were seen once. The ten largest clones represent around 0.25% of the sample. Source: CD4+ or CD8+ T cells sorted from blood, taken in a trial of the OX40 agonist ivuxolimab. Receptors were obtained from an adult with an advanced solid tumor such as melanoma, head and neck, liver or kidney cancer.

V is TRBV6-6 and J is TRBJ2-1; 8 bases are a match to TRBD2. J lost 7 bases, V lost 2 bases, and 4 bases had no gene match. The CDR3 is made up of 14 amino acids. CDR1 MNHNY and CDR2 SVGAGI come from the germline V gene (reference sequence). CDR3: CASSYPGGRNEQFF. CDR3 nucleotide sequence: TGTGCCAGCAGTTACCCGGGAGGGCGTAATGAGCAGTTCTTC.

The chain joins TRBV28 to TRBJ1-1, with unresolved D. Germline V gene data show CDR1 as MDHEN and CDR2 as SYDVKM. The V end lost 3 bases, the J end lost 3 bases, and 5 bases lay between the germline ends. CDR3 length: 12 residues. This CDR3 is CASSLGYTEAFF. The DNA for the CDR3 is TGTGCCAGCAGTTTGGGGTACACTGAAGCTTTCTTT.

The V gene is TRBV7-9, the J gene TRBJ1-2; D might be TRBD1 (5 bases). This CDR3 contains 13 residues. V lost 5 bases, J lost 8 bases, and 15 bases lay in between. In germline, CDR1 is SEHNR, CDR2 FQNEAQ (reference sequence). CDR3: CASSDGTVRGYTF. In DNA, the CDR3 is TGTGCCAGCAGCGATGGGACTGTCCGGGGCTACACCTTC. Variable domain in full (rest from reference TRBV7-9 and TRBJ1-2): DTGVSQNPRHKITKRGQNVTFRCDPISEHNRLYWYRQTLGQGPEFLTYFQNEAQLEKSRLLSDRFSAERPKGSFSTLEIQRTEQGDSAMYLCASSDGTVRGYTFGSGTRLTVV.

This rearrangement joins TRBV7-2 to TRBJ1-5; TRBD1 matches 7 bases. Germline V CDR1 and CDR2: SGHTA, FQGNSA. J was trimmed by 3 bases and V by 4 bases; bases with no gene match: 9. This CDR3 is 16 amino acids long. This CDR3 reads CASSSQGPPYNQPQHF. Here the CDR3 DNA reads TGTGCCAGCAGCTCACAGGGGCCCCCATACAATCAGCCCCAGCATTTT.

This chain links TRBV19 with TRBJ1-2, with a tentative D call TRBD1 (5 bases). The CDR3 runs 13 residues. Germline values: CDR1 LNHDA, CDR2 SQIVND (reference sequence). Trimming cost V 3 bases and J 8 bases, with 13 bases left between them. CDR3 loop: CASSIRTGGGYTF. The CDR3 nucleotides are TGTGCCAGTAGTATCCGCACCGGGGGGGGCTACACCTTC.

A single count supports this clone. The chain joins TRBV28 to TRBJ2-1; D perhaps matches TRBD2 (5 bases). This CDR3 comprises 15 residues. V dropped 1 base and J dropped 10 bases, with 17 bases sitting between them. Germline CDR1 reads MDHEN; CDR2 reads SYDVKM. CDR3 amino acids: CASSLSSSSREEQFF. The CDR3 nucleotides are TGTGCCAGCAGTTTATCTTCGTCTAGTCGGGAAGAGCAGTTCTTC.

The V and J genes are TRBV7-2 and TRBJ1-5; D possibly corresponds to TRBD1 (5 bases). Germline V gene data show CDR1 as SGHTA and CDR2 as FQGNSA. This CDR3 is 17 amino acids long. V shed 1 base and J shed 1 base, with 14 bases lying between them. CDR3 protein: CASSLGGRGTSNQPQHF. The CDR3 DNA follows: TGTGCCAGCAGCTTAGGCGGTAGGGGAACGAGCAATCAGCCCCAGCATTTT.

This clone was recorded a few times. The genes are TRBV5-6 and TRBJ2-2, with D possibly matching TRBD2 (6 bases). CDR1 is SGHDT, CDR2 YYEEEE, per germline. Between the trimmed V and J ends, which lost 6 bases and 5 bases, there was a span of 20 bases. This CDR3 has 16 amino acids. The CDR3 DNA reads TGTGCCAGCAACAGCGGTGCGGGATTGTTAACCGGGGAGCTGTTTTTT. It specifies CASNSGAGLLTGELFF.

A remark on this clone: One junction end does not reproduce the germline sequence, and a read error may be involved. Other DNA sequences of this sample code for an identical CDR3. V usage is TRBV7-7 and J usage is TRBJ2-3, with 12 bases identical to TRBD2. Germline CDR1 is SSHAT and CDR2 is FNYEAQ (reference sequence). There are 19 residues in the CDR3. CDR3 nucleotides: TGTGCTAGCAGCTCCGGACTAGCGGGAAGACCAACTAGCACAGATACGCAGTATTTT. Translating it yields CASSSGLAGRPTSTDTQYF.

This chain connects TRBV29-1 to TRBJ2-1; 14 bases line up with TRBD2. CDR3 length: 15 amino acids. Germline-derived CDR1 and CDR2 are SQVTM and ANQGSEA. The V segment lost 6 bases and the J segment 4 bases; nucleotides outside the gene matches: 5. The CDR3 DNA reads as TGCAGCGTGATCGGGACTAGCGGGAGTTACAATGAGCAGTTCTTC. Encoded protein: CSVIGTSGSYNEQFF.

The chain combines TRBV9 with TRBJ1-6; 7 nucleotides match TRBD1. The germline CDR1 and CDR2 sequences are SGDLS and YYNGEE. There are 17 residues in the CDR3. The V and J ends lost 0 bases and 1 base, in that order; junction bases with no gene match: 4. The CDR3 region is CASSVGQGRSYNSPLHF. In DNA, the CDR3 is TGTGCCAGCAGCGTAGGACAGGGAAGATCCTATAATTCACCCCTCCACTTT. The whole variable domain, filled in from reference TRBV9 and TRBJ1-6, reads DSGVTQTPKHLITATGQRVTLRCSPRSGDLSVYWYQQSLDQGLQFLIQYYNGEERAKGNILERFSAQQFPDLHSELNLSSLELGDSALYFCASSVGQGRSYNSPLHFGNGTRLTVT.